The 19 T cell receptor beta chains below come from one sample, sequenced in a study of blood T cells in healthy people across ages. Through a sample-barcoded 5' primer and a J-beta primer mix, a second PCR was run for roughly 7 to 11 cycles. TCRdb itself ran the 5' RACE reads through MiXCR, one entry per CDR3 protein. The table records about 1.8 million distinct CDR3 sequences, 49% of them present only once. Sequenced input: blood. The source of these receptors is a middle-aged woman in good health.

The V and J genes are TRBV27 and TRBJ2-3, with D perhaps TRBD1 (6 bases). The length of the CDR3 is 18 residues. Germline CDR1 MNHEY, CDR2 SMNVEV (reference sequence). The V and J ends lost 2 bases and 3 bases respectively, with 21 bases between them. The CDR3 coding sequence is TGTGCCAGCAGTTTAGATGGCGGCACAGGGAGTCGAACAGATACGCAGTATTTT. Residues: CASSLDGGTGSRTDTQYF.

The chain carries TRBV7-2 and TRBJ2-5; the D gene is possibly TRBD1 (7 bases). Germline lookup yields CDR1 SGHTA and CDR2 FQGNSA. V gave up 1 base and J gave up 5 bases, with 17 bases separating them. CDR3 length: 16 residues. The CDR3 DNA follows: TGTGCCAGCAGCTTAGTCGGGGGCACACAGGGGGAGACCCAGTACTTC. Residues: CASSLVGGTQGETQYF.

CDR3 sequence (DNA): TGTGCCAGCTCTTTAGAACTAGCGACCGGGGAGCAGTACTTC. Protein: CASSLELATGEQYF. This chain uses TRBV7-9 with TRBJ2-7, with TRBD2 matching 7 bases. The CDR3 is 14 residues long. Germline V gene sequence: CDR1 SEHNR, CDR2 FQNEAQ (reference sequence). Trimming at V came to 8 bases and at J to 7 bases, leaving 14 bases not matched to a gene.

This clonotype was picked up a small number of times. CDR3 residues: CATSGGNEQFF. The CDR3, as DNA: TGTGCCACCTCAGGAGGCAATGAGCAGTTCTTC. The V gene is TRBV24-1, the J gene TRBJ2-1, with D tentatively TRBD2 (5 bases). V was cut by 9 bases and J by 6 bases, with 8 bases left in between. The germline CDR1 and CDR2 sequences are KGHDR and SFDVKD. CDR3 length: 11 residues.

This clonotype was counted many times. This sequence joins TRBV7-2 and TRBJ2-3; 9 bases fit TRBD2. CDR1 SGHTA and CDR2 FQGNSA come from the germline V gene. The junction had 6 bases not matched to a gene; V was cut back by 1 base and J by 1 base. The CDR3 consists of 17 residues. CDR3 region: CASSLDRSSGGTDTQYF. CDR3 sequence (DNA): TGTGCCAGCAGCTTAGATCGGTCTAGCGGGGGCACAGATACGCAGTATTTT.

This clonotype was counted once. This chain uses TRBV9 with TRBJ1-1; D call uncertain. This CDR3 has 16 amino acids. The germline V and J ends were trimmed by 3 bases and 0 bases, with 15 bases remaining between them. The germline V gene has CDR1 SGDLS and CDR2 YYNGEE. CDR3 region: CASSANPARLNTEAFF. For the CDR3, the DNA is TGTGCCAGCAGCGCAAACCCGGCCAGGTTGAACACTGAAGCTTTCTTT. The whole variable domain, filled in from reference TRBV9 and TRBJ1-1, reads DSGVTQTPKHLITATGQRVTLRCSPRSGDLSVYWYQQSLDQGLQFLIQYYNGEERAKGNILERFSAQQFPDLHSELNLSSLELGDSALYFCASSANPARLNTEAFFGQGTRLTVV.

The V and J genes are TRBV7-2 and TRBJ1-4, with TRBD1 identical over 7 bases. Trimming removed 4 bases from V and 7 bases from J; junction bases left unmatched: 6. Germline V CDR1 and CDR2: SGHTA, FQGNSA. The CDR3 extends over 14 amino acids. In DNA, the CDR3 is TGTGCCAGCAGCTCCCAGGACAGGTCTGAAAAACTGTTTTTT. Residues: CASSSQDRSEKLFF.

This clonotype was counted once. The V and J genes are TRBV6-1 and TRBJ2-1; 7 nucleotides agree with TRBD1. Trimming cost V 3 bases and J 6 bases; bases outside gene matches: 8. This CDR3 has 15 residues. Germline lookup yields CDR1 MNHNS and CDR2 SASEGT. CDR3: CASSDRQGFFNEQFF. CDR3 bases: TGTGCCAGCAGTGATCGACAGGGCTTTTTCAATGAGCAGTTCTTC.

This chain joins TRBV25-1 and TRBJ2-1, with D perhaps TRBD1 or TRBD2 (7 bases each). The CDR3 sequence is 15 residues long. CDR1 is MGHDK and CDR2 is SYGVNS in the germline V gene. Trimming left V 3 bases short and J 8 bases short, with 17 bases between. The DNA of the CDR3 is TGTGCCAGCAGTGAGTCTAGGCAGGGGGGGGATGAGCAGTTCTTC. Translation: CASSESRQGGDEQFF.

The J gene is TRBJ2-4, the V gene TRBV9; D could derive from TRBD1 or TRBD2 (5 bases each). The DNA end lines up better with TRBJ2-5; the J call may be wrong. The CDR3 is made up of 16 amino acids. CDR1 and CDR2 from the germline V gene are SGDLS and YYNGEE. For the CDR3, the DNA is TGTGCCAGCAGCGTAGCTCCCAGCGAGGGGCAAGAGACCCAGTACTTC. Residues: CASSVAPSEGQETQYF.

This clonotype was counted a few times. CDR3 sequence: CASSLTSGATYEQYF. DNA for the CDR3: TGTGCCAGCAGCCTCACTAGCGGGGCCACCTACGAGCAGTACTTC. The chain carries TRBV14 and TRBJ2-7; 10 nucleotides line up with TRBD2. The CDR3 spans 15 residues. Germline V lookup: CDR1 SGHDN, CDR2 FVKESK. J was trimmed by 2 bases and V by 4 bases; bases with no gene match: 5.

For this clonotype: A read error may produce the germline difference seen at one junction end. The chain employs TRBV2 and TRBJ1-5; 8 bases agree with TRBD1. The germline V gene has CDR1 SNHLY and CDR2 FYNNEI. The CDR3 runs to 16 residues. CDR3 sequence: CATSDSTGDSNQPQHF. The CDR3 DNA follows: TGTGCCACCAGTGACTCGACAGGGGACAGCAATCAGCCCCAGCATTTT.

V is TRBV20-1 and J is TRBJ2-7; tentatively, D is TRBD1 or TRBD2 (5 bases each). Trimming shortened V by 4 bases and J by 6 bases, and 19 bases separated the two germline ends. In germline, CDR1 is DFQATT, CDR2 SNEGSKA (reference sequence). The CDR3 totals 14 residues. CDR3 amino acids: CSAKPPQGVSEQYF. In DNA, the CDR3 is TGCAGTGCTAAACCCCCCCAGGGAGTCTCCGAGCAGTACTTC.

The rearrangement uses TRBV25-1 and TRBJ1-2; 9 positions agree with TRBD1. CDR1 and CDR2 (germline): MGHDK, SYGVNS. The V gene end was trimmed by 2 bases and the J gene end by 7 bases; junction bases not matched to a gene: 11. CDR3 length: 16 amino acids. The CDR3 here is CASSETGTGRVSGYTF. Written as DNA, the CDR3 is TGTGCCAGCAGTGAAACTGGGACAGGGAGAGTAAGTGGCTACACCTTC.

This clonotype was seen at least ten times. This chain links TRBV29-1 with TRBJ2-7, with 12 bases aligning to TRBD1. Germline V gives CDR1 SQVTM, CDR2 ANQGSEA. J gave up 3 bases and V 5 bases, and 8 bases lay outside the gene matches. The CDR3 spans 15 residues. CDR3 in DNA: TGCAGCGTTAAAACTGGGACAGGGGGCGTCTACGAGCAGTACTTC. Translating gives CSVKTGTGGVYEQYF.

This clonotype was seen many times. Mismatch with germline at one junction end may stem from a read error. The chain uses TRBV7-2 and TRBJ2-1; D gene uncertain. This CDR3 is 13 amino acids long. Per germline, CDR1 SGHTA and CDR2 FQGNSA. The CDR3 loop reads CASSLDSHNEQFF. CDR3 bases: TGTGCCAGCAGCTTAGACTCCCACAATGAGCAGTTCTTC.

The chain is built from TRBV7-2 and TRBJ2-1; D remains ambiguous. Deletions cut 1 base from V and 3 bases from J, with 10 bases between. The germline gives CDR1 SGHTA, CDR2 FQGNSA. This CDR3 region has 15 residues. In nucleotides, the CDR3 is TGTGCCAGCAGCTTAGATGCGGTATTCTACAATGAGCAGTTCTTC. The encoded protein is CASSLDAVFYNEQFF.

This clonotype was observed a handful of times. The gene calls are TRBV4-1 and TRBJ1-5; D call uncertain. V shed 3 bases and J shed 6 bases, with 15 bases lying between them. The germline CDR1 and CDR2 sequences are MGHRA and YSYEKL. This CDR3 has 15 residues. The CDR3 coding sequence is TGCGCCAGCAGCCAGGAACCTCATACAGTTCAGCCCCAGCATTTT. Translating it yields CASSQEPHTVQPQHF.

This clonotype has a handful of counts. The V gene is TRBV20-1, the J gene TRBJ1-2, with D possibly matching TRBD1 (5 bases). The germline CDR1 and CDR2 sequences are DFQATT and SNEGSKA (reference sequence). CDR3 size: 12 residues. The ends were cut back, 5 bases at V and 4 bases at J, with 11 bases in the middle. CDR3 in amino acids: CSARGDLYGYTF. CDR3 coding DNA: TGCAGTGCTCGAGGGGATCTCTATGGCTACACCTTC.